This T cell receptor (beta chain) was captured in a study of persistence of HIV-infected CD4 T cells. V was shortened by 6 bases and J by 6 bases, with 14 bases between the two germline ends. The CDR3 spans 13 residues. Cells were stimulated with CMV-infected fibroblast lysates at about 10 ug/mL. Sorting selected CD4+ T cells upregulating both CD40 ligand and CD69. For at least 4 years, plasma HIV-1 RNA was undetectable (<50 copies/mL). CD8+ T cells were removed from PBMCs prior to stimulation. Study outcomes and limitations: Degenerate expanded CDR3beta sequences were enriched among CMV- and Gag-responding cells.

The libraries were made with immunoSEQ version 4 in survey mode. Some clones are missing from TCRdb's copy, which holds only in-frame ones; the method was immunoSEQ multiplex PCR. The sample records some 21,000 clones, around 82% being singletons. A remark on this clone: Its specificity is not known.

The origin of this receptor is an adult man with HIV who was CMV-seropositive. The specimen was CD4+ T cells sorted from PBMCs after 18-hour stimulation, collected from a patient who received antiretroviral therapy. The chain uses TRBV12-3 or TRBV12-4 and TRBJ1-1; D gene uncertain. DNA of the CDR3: TGTGCCAGCAGGCGCCGGAGAGAAGCTGAAGCTTTCTTT. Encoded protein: CASRRRREAEAFF.